This passage covers 6 T cell receptor beta chains from one sample sequenced in a study of blood T cell repertoires in COVID-19. Only in-frame clones appear in the TCRdb table, and some are missing; sequencing was by immunoSEQ multiplex PCR. The sample includes 200,000 to 300,000 clones, roughly four fifths of them seen just once. The source material was peripheral blood. These receptors came from a woman of 80 years or more with acute or convalescent COVID-19.

V gene TRBV3-1 (or the pseudogene TRBV3-2) combines with J gene TRBJ2-7; 14 nucleotides align to TRBD2. CDR1 LGHDT and CDR2 YNNKEL come from the germline V gene (reference sequence). Trimming took 0 bases from V and 3 from J; bases not matched to a gene: 10. The CDR3 covers 19 residues. The CDR3 DNA follows: TGTGCCAGCAGCCAAGATTCAAACCCGGGACTAGCGGGGGTCTACGAGCAGTACTTC. Its protein product is CASSQDSNPGLAGVYEQYF.

Written as DNA, the CDR3 is TGTGCCAGCAGCTCACAGGGGATTCAAGACGAGCAGTACTTC. Encoded protein: CASSSQGIQDEQYF. The chain uses TRBV9 and TRBJ2-7; 7 positions agree with TRBD1. The V and J ends lost 4 bases and 5 bases, in that order; junction bases with no gene match: 9. In germline, CDR1 is SGDLS, CDR2 YYNGEE. The CDR3 runs 14 residues. Supplemented by reference TRBV9 and TRBJ2-7, the full variable domain reads DSGVTQTPKHLITATGQRVTLRCSPRSGDLSVYWYQQSLDQGLQFLIQYYNGEERAKGNILERFSAQQFPDLHSELNLSSLELGDSALYFCASSSQGIQDEQYFGPGTRLTVT.

This sequence joins TRBV4-1 and TRBJ1-5, with unresolved D. The CDR3 runs 13 residues. Germline assignment: CDR1 MGHRA and CDR2 YSYEKL. Trimming pared 0 bases from V and 5 bases from J, leaving 5 bases between. The CDR3 is CASSQDPDQPQHF. DNA for the CDR3: TGCGCCAGCAGCCAAGATCCGGATCAGCCCCAGCATTTT.

V is TRBV11-2 and J is TRBJ2-5; 8 nucleotides line up with TRBD1. CDR3 size: 14 residues. The V gene end was trimmed by 1 base and the J gene end by 5 bases; junction bases not matched to a gene: 3. Germline V gene lookup returns CDR1 SGHAT and CDR2 FQNNGV. CDR3 bases: TGTGCCAGCAGCTTAGGGACAGGGACCGAGACCCAGTACTTC. This codes for CASSLGTGTETQYF.

The chain has TRBV3-1 (or the pseudogene TRBV3-2) and TRBJ1-2; the D is unclear. V was trimmed by 1 base and J by 2 bases, leaving 8 bases between them. Germline V gives CDR1 LGHDT, CDR2 YNNKEL (reference sequence). This CDR3 region has 14 residues. The CDR3 sequence: CASSQAPLNYGYTF. CDR3 DNA sequence: TGTGCCAGCAGCCAAGCGCCTCTAAACTATGGCTACACCTTC.

The chain employs TRBV12-3 or TRBV12-4 and TRBJ1-1; weak D call: TRBD1 (5 bases). This CDR3 is built from 13 residues. V was trimmed by 7 bases and J by 8 bases, leaving 17 bases between them. In DNA form, the CDR3 reads TGTGCCAGCACTTTGGGGCTGGGGAGGGAAGCTTTCTTT. This translates into CASTLGLGREAFF.